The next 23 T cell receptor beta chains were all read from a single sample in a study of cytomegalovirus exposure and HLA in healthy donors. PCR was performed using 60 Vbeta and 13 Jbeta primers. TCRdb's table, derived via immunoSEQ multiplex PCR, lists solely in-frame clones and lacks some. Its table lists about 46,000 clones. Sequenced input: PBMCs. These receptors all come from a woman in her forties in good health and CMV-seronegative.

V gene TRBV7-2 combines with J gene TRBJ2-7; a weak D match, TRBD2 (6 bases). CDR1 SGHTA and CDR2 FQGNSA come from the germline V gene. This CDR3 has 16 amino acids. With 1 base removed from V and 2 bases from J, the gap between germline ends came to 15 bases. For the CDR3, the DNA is TGTGCCAGCAGCTTAGGATCCGGAGGGAGAGCCTACGAGCAGTACTTC. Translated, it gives CASSLGSGGRAYEQYF. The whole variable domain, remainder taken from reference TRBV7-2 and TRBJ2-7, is GAGVSQSPSNKVTEKGKDVELRCDPISGHTALYWYRQSLGQGLEFLIYFQGNSAPDKSGLPSDRFSAERTGGSVSTLTIQRTQQEDSAVYLCASSLGSGGRAYEQYFGPGTRLTVT.

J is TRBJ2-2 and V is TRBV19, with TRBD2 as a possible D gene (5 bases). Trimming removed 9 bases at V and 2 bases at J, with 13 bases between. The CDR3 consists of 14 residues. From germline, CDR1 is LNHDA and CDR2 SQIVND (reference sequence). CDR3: CASETTSNTGELFF. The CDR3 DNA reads TGTGCCAGCGAGACTACCTCAAACACCGGGGAGCTGTTTTTT.

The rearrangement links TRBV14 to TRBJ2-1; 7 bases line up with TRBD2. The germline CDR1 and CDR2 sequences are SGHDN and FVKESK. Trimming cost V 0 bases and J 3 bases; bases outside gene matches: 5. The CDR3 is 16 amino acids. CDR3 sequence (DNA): TGTGCCAGCAGCCAAGATGGCGGGAGCTTCTACAATGAGCAGTTCTTC. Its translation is CASSQDGGSFYNEQFF.

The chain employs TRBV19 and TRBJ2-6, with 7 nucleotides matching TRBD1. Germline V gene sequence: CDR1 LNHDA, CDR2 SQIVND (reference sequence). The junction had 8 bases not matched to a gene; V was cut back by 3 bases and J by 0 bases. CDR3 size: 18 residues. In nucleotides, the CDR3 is TGTGCCAGTAGTATCCCGGGACAGCTTCGCTCTGGGGCCAACGTCCTGACTTTC. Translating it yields CASSIPGQLRSGANVLTF.

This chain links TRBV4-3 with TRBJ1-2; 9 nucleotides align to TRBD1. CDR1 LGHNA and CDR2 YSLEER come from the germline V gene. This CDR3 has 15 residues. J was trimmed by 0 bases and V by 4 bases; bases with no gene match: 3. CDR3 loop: CASSPRTGANYGYTF. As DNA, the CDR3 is TGCGCCAGCAGCCCGCGGACAGGGGCTAACTATGGCTACACCTTC.

CDR3 region: CASSLGTGGDQPQHF. CDR3 coding DNA: TGTGCCAGCAGCTTGGGGACAGGGGGCGATCAGCCCCAGCATTTT. The chain links TRBV5-4 to TRBJ1-5; 11 positions agree with TRBD1. V gave up 0 bases and J gave up 5 bases; unmatched junction bases: 1. The CDR3 consists of 15 residues. The V gene's germline CDR1 is SGHNT and CDR2 YYREEE (reference sequence). The full variable domain, with the rest looked up from reference TRBV5-4 and TRBJ1-5, is ETGVTQSPTHLIKTRGQQVTLRCSSQSGHNTVSWYQQALGQGPQFIFQYYREEENGRGNFPPRFSGLQFPNYSSELNVNALELDDSALYLCASSLGTGGDQPQHFGDGTRLSIL.

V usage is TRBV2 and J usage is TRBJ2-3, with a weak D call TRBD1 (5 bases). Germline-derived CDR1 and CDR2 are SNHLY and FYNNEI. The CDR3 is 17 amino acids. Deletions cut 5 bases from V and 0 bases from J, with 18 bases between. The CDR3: CASSIYSRVVSTDTQYF. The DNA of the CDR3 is TGTGCCAGCAGTATATATTCCAGGGTGGTCAGCACAGATACGCAGTATTTT.

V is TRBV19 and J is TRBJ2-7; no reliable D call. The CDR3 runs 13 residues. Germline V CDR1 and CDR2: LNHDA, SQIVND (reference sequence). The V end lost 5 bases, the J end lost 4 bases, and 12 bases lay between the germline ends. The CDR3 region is CASSGSIGYEQYF. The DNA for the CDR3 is TGTGCCAGTAGTGGATCAATCGGGTACGAGCAGTACTTC.

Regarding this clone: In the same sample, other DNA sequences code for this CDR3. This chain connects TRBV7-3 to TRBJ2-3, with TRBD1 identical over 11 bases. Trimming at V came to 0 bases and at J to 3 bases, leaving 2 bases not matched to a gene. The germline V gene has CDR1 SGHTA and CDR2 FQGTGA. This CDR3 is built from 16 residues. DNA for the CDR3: TGTGCCAGCAGCTTAACTGGGACAGGGGGAACAGATACGCAGTATTTT. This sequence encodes CASSLTGTGGTDTQYF.

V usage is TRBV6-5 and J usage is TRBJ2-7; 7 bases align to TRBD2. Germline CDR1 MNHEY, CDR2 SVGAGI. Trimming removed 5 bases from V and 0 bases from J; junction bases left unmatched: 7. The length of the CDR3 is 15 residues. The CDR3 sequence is CASSPSGESSYEQYF. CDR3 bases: TGTGCCAGCAGTCCTAGCGGAGAGAGCTCCTACGAGCAGTACTTC.

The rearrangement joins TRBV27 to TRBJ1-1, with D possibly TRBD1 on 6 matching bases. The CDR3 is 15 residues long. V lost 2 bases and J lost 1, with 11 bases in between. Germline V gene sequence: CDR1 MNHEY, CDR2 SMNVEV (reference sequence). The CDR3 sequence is CASSLNGGGNTEAFF. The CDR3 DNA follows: TGTGCCAGCAGTTTAAATGGGGGCGGGAACACTGAAGCTTTCTTT.

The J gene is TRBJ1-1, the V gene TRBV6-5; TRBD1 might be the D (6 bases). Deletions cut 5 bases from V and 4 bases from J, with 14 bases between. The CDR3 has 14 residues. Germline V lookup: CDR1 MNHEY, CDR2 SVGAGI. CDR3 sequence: CASSNQGGGTEAFF. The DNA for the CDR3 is TGTGCCAGCAGTAATCAGGGAGGGGGCACTGAAGCTTTCTTT.

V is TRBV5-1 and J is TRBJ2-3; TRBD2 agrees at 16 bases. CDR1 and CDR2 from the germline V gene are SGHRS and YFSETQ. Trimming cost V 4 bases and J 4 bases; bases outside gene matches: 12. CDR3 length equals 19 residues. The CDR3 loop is CASSPTPGLAGGSADTQYF. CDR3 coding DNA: TGCGCCAGCAGCCCCACACCGGGACTAGCGGGAGGGTCGGCAGATACGCAGTATTTT.

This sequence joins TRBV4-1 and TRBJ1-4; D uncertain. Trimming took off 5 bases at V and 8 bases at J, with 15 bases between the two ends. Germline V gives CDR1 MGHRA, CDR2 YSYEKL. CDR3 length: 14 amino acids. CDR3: CASSSGPEEEKLFF. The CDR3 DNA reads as TGCGCCAGCAGCTCTGGACCGGAGGAAGAAAAACTGTTTTTT.

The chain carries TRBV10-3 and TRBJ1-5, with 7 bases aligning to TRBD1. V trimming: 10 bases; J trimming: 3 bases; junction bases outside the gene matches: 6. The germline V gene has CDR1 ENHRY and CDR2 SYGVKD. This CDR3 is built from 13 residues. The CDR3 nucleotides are TGTGCCACCCGACAGGGCCCCAATCAGCCCCAGCATTTT. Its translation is CATRQGPNQPQHF.

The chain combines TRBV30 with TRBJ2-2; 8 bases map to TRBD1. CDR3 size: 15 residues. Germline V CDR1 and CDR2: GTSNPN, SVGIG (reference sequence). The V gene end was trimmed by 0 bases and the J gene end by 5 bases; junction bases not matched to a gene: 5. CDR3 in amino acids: CAWSVQGDETGELFF. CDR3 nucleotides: TGTGCCTGGAGTGTACAGGGGGACGAGACCGGGGAGCTGTTTTTT.

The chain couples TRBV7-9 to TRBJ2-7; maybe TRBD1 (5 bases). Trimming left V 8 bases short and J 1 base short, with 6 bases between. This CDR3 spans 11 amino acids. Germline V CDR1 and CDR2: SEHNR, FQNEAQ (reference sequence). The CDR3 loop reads CASQGSYEQYF. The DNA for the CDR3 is TGTGCCAGCCAGGGATCCTACGAGCAGTACTTC.

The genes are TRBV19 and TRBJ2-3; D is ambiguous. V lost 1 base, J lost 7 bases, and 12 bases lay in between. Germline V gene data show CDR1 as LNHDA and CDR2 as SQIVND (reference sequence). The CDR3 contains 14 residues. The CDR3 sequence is CASSIAPGAYTQYF. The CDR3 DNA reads TGTGCCAGTAGTATAGCCCCGGGTGCTTATACGCAGTATTTT. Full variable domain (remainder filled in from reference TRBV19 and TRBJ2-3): DGGITQSPKYLFRKEGQNVTLSCEQNLNHDAMYWYRQDPGQGLRLIYYSQIVNDFQKGDIAEGYSVSREKKESFPLTVTSAQKNPTAFYLCASSIAPGAYTQYFGPGTRLTVL.

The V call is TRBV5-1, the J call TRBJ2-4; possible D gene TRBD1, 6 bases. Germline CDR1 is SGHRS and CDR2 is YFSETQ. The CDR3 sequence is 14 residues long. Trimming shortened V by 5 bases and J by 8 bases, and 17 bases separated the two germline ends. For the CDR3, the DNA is TGCGCCAGCAGTTGGACAGCCGAGGGGGACATTCAGTACTTC. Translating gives CASSWTAEGDIQYF. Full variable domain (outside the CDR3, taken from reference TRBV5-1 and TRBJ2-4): KAGVTQTPRYLIKTRGQQVTLSCSPISGHRSVSWYQQTPGQGLQFLFEYFSETQRNKGNFPGRFSGRQFSNSRSEMNVSTLELGDSALYLCASSWTAEGDIQYFGAGTRLSVL.

In nucleotides, the CDR3 is TGCGCCAGCAGCTTGTTTGCAGAATATGGCTACACCTTC. Translation gives CASSLFAEYGYTF. The V and J genes are TRBV5-1 and TRBJ1-2; D not certain. The V end was cut by 1 base, the J end by 5 bases, with 9 bases between. CDR3 size: 13 residues. The germline V gene has CDR1 SGHRS and CDR2 YFSETQ. The complete variable domain, with remaining parts taken from reference TRBV5-1 and TRBJ1-2, reads KAGVTQTPRYLIKTRGQQVTLSCSPISGHRSVSWYQQTPGQGLQFLFEYFSETQRNKGNFPGRFSGRQFSNSRSEMNVSTLELGDSALYLCASSLFAEYGYTFGSGTRLTVV.

The CDR3 spells CASSSTGFSGNTIYF. In nucleotides, the CDR3 is TGTGCCAGCAGTTCAACAGGATTCTCTGGAAACACCATATATTTT. This chain connects TRBV28 to TRBJ1-3; perhaps TRBD1 as D (5 bases). CDR3 length: 15 amino acids. CDR1 is MDHEN, CDR2 SYDVKM, per germline. With 4 bases removed from V and 0 bases from J, the gap between germline ends came to 10 bases.

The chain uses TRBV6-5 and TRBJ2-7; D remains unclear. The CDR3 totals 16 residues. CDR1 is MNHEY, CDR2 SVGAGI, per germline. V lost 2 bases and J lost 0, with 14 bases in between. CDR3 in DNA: TGTGCCAGCAGTTACACGAAACCCAGCGCCTCCTACGAGCAGTACTTC. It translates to CASSYTKPSASYEQYF.

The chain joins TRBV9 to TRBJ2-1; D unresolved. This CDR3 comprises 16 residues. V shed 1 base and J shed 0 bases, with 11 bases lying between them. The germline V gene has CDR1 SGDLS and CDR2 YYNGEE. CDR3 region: CASSVSASSSYNEQFF. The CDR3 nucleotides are TGTGCCAGCAGCGTAAGTGCCTCTAGCTCCTACAATGAGCAGTTCTTC.